Reported below is one T cell receptor (beta chain). Produced via immunoSEQ multiplex PCR; TCRdb's table is partial and in-frame only. The data show about 490,000 clones, with 79% seen just once and more than 10% held by the top ten. These data are taken from a study of shared clonotypes between healthy human individuals. V lost 1 base and J 7 bases, leaving 20 bases between the germline ends. The germline V gene has CDR1 MGHRA and CDR2 YSYEKL. This CDR3 has 16 amino acids. V and J are TRBV4-1 and TRBJ2-7; weak D call: TRBD2 (6 bases). This TCR came from a woman between 35 and 50 years old in good health. Some clones in this sample may be carry-over from other donors' samples. Material: PBMCs. CDR3 coding DNA: TGCGCCAGCAGCCAAGTCGCACTCCGACTAGATGATGAGCAGTACTTC. This sequence encodes CASSQVALRLDDEQYF.